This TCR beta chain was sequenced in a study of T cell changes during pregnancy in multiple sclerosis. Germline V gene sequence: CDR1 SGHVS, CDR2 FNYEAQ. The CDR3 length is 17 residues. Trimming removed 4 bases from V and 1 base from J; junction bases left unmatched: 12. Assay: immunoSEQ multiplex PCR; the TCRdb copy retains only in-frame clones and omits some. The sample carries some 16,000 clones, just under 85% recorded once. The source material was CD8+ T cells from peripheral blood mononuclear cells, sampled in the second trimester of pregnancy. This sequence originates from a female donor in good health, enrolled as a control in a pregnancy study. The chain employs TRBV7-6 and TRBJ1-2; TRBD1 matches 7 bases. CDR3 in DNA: TGTGCCAGCAGCTCACAACTCAGACAGGGCGATAACTATGGCTACACCTTC. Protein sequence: CASSSQLRQGDNYGYTF. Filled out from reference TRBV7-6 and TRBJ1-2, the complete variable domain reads GAGVSQSPRYKVTKRGQDVALRCDPISGHVSLYWYRQALGQGPEFLTYFNYEAQQDKSGLPNDRFSAERPEGSISTLTIQRTEQRDSAMYRCASSSQLRQGDNYGYTFGSGTRLTVV.